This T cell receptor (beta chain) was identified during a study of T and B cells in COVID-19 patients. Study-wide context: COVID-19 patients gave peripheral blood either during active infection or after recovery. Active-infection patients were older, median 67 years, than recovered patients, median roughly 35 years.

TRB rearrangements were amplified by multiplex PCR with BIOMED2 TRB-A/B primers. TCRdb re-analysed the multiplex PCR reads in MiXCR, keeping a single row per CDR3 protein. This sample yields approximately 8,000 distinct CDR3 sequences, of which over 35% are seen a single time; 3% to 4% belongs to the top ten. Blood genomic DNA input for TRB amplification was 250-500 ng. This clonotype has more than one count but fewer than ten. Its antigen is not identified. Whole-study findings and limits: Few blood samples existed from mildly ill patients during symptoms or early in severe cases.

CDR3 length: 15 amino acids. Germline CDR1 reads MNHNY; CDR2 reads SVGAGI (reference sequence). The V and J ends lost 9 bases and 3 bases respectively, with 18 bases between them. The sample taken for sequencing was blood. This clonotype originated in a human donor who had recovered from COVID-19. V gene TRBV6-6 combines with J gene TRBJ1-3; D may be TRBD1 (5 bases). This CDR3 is CASRTRGANGNTIYF. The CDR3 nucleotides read TGTGCCAGTCGGACTCGCGGGGCGAATGGAAACACCATATATTTT.